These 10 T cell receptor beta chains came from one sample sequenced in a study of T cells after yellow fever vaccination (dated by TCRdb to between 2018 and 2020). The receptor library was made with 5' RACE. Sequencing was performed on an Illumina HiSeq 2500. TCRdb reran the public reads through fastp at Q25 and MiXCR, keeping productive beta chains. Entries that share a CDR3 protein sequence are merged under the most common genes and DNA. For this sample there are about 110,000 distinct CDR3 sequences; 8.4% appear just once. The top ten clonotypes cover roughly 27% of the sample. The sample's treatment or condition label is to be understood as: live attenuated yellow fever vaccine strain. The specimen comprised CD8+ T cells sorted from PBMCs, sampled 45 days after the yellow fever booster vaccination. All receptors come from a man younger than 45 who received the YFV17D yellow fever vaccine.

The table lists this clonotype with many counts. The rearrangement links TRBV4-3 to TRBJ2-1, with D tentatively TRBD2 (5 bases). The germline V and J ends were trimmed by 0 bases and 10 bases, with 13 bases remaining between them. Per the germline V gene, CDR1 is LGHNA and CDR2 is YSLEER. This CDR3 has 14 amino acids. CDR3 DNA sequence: TGCGCCAGCAGCCAAGATGGGGTGGGAGCGGAGCAGTTCTTC. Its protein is CASSQDGVGAEQFF.

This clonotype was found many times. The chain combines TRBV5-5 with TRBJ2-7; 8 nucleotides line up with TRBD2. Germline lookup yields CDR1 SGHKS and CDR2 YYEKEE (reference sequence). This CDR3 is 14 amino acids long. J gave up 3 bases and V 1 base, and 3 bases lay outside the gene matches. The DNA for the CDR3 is TGTGCCAGCAGCTTGACTAGCGGCGGCTACGAGCAGTACTTC. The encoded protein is CASSLTSGGYEQYF.

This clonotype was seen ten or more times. In nucleotides, the CDR3 is TGTGCCAGCAGCTTAAATCTGCTGGACGAGCAGTACTTC. Translated, it gives CASSLNLLDEQYF. The chain recombines TRBV7-8 with TRBJ2-7; D unresolved. Germline CDR1 SGHVS, CDR2 FQNEAQ. CDR3 length equals 13 residues. Between the trimmed V and J ends, which lost 2 bases and 5 bases, there was a span of 10 bases.

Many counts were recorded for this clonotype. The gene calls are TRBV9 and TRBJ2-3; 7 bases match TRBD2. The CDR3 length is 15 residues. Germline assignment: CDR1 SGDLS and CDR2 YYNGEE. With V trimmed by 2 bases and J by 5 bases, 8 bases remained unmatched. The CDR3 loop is CASSVAGRELDTQYF. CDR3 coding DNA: TGTGCCAGCAGCGTTGCCGGGCGGGAGTTAGATACGCAGTATTTT. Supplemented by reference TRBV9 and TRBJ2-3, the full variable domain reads DSGVTQTPKHLITATGQRVTLRCSPRSGDLSVYWYQQSLDQGLQFLIQYYNGEERAKGNILERFSAQQFPDLHSELNLSSLELGDSALYFCASSVAGRELDTQYFGPGTRLTVL.

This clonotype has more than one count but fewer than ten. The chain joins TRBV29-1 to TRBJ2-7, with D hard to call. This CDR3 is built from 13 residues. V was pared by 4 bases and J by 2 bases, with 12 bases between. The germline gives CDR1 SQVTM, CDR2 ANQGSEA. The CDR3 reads CSVVAAGTYEQYF. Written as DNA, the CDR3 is TGCAGCGTTGTTGCGGCAGGAACCTACGAGCAGTACTTC.

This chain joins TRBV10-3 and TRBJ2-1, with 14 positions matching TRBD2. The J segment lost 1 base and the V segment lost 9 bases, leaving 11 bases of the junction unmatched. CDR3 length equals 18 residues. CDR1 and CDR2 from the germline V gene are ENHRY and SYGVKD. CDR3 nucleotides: TGTGCCATAGGACCGGGACTAGCGGGAGTAGATTCCTACAATGAGCAGTTCTTC. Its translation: CAIGPGLAGVDSYNEQFF.

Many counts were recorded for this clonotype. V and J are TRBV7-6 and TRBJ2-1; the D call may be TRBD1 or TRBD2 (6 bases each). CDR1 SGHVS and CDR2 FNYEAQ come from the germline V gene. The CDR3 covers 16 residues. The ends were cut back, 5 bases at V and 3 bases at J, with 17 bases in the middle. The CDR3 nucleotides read TGTGCCAGCAGCCCCCCGGCGGGACAAGACTACAATGAGCAGTTCTTC. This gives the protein CASSPPAGQDYNEQFF.

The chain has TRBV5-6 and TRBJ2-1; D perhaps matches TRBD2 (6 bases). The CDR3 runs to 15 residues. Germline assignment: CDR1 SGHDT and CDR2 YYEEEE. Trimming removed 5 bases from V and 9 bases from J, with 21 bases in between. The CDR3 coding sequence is TGTGCCAGCAGGAATCGGGACTCGCCTATGAGTGAGCAGTTCTTC. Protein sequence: CASRNRDSPMSEQFF.

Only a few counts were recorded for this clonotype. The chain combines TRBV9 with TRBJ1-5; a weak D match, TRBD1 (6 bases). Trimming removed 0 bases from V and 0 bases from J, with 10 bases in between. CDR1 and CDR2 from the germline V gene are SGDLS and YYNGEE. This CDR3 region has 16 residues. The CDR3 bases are TGTGCCAGCAGCGTAGACGGGGGCAGTAGCAATCAGCCCCAGCATTTT. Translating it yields CASSVDGGSSNQPQHF.

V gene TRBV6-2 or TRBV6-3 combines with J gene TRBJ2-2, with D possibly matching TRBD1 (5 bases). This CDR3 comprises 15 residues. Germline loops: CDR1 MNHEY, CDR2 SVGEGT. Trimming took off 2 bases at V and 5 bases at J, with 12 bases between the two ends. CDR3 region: CASSYTGPYTGELFF. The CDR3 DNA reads TGTGCCAGCAGTTACACAGGTCCTTATACCGGGGAGCTGTTTTTT.